A single sample is the source of the 21 T cell receptor beta chains below, sequenced in a study of T cells in localized non-small cell lung cancer. Generated by immunoSEQ multiplex PCR, the TCRdb table keeps only in-frame clones and is missing some. The table has about 21,000 clones, about 90% seen once; the top ten hold over 6.5%. Source: peripheral blood, taken before any cancer treatment. These receptor sequences come from a male donor older than 55 with stage I squamous cell lung carcinoma.

The chain employs TRBV5-4 and TRBJ1-2; D unresolved. Trimming cost V 0 bases and J 2 bases, with 14 bases left between them. There are 16 residues in the CDR3. CDR1 and CDR2 from the germline V gene are SGHNT and YYREEE (reference sequence). CDR3 in DNA: TGTGCCAGCAGCTTGGAGGTTTCGGGGTTCAACTATGGCTACACCTTC. This translates into CASSLEVSGFNYGYTF.

V is TRBV7-8 and J is TRBJ2-2; D uncertain. The CDR3 consists of 15 residues. Trimming shortened V by 0 bases and J by 2 bases, and 7 bases separated the two germline ends. Germline V gene sequence: CDR1 SGHVS, CDR2 FQNEAQ. CDR3 DNA: TGTGCCAGCAGCTTAGCCGACACCAACACCGGGGAGCTGTTTTTT. Translation gives CASSLADTNTGELFF.

The V call is TRBV19, the J call TRBJ2-7, with D possibly matching TRBD1 (6 bases). Between the trimmed V and J ends, which lost 1 base and 3 bases, there was a span of 10 bases. The V gene's germline CDR1 is LNHDA and CDR2 SQIVND (reference sequence). The CDR3 contains 14 residues. CDR3 nucleotide sequence: TGTGCCAGTAGTATAGGAGGGGGTTACTACGAGCAGTACTTC. Protein: CASSIGGGYYEQYF.

The J gene is TRBJ1-1, the V gene TRBV29-1; no reliable D call. The CDR3 consists of 12 residues. CDR1 and CDR2 (germline): SQVTM, ANQGSEA. The DNA of the CDR3 is TGCAGGATTGGAGCGAAGAACACTGAAGCTTTCTTT. Translating it yields CRIGAKNTEAFF.

Here the CDR3 DNA reads TGTGCCAGCAGAGCCCCAAGGGGGGCTAATGAAAAACTGTTTTTT. Protein sequence: CASRAPRGANEKLFF. The chain joins TRBV6-5 to TRBJ1-4, with D possibly matching TRBD1 (6 bases). This CDR3 is built from 15 residues. CDR1 and CDR2 (germline): MNHEY, SVGAGI. V was trimmed by 6 bases and J by 3 bases, leaving 14 bases between them.

The CDR3 DNA reads TGTGCCACCCAAAGGGGTTCCTCCTACAATGAGCAGTTCTTC. It yields the protein CATQRGSSYNEQFF. The chain is built from TRBV27 and TRBJ2-1; possible D gene TRBD1, 5 bases. V was pared by 10 bases and J by 0 bases, with 13 bases between. The CDR3 length is 14 residues. Germline-derived CDR1 and CDR2 are MNHEY and SMNVEV (reference sequence).

This chain connects TRBV23-1 to TRBJ2-5, with 8 bases aligning to TRBD1. TRBV23-1 falls under the ORF class, with uncertain function. V lost 2 bases, J lost 5 bases, and 13 bases stayed unmatched. CDR3 length: 17 amino acids. The CDR3 sequence: CASSQRTSRGPEETQYF. DNA of the CDR3: TGCGCCAGCAGTCAACGAACCTCCAGGGGGCCCGAGGAGACCCAGTACTTC.

The rearrangement uses TRBV2 and TRBJ2-3; 10 nucleotides align to TRBD1. Germline V gene data show CDR1 as SNHLY and CDR2 as FYNNEI. The CDR3 spans 15 residues. After removal of 7 bases from V and 0 bases from J, the junction contained 4 bases not matched to a gene. CDR3 sequence (DNA): TGTGCCAGCAATAGACAGGGGGCAAGCACAGATACGCAGTATTTT. Translating gives CASNRQGASTDTQYF.

The gene calls are TRBV19 and TRBJ2-2; D is unresolved. CDR3 length equals 14 residues. The V end lost 8 bases, the J end lost 3 bases, and 13 bases lay between the germline ends. CDR1 and CDR2 (germline): LNHDA, SQIVND (reference sequence). The CDR3 DNA reads TGTGCCAGTTGTTGGCAGCGAGACACCGGGGAGCTGTTTTTT. Translation gives CASCWQRDTGELFF.

The CDR3 is CSSLSLGGADGYTF. DNA for the CDR3: TGCAGCTCCCTGAGCCTGGGGGGGGCGGATGGCTACACCTTC. The chain joins TRBV29-1 to TRBJ1-2; the D gene is possibly TRBD1 (6 bases). This CDR3 is 14 amino acids long. Trimming took off 8 bases at V and 6 bases at J, with 22 bases between the two ends. The germline V gene has CDR1 SQVTM and CDR2 ANQGSEA.

The rearrangement uses TRBV21-1 and TRBJ1-2; no check of the table's D call, TRBD1, against the DNA was made. TRBV21-1 is annotated as a pseudogene. The CDR3 is 16 residues long. Here the CDR3 reads CASSKIRQLLHYGYTF. The DNA of the CDR3 is TGTGCCAGCAGCAAGATTCGACAGCTTCTTCACTATGGCTACACCTTC.

This rearrangement joins TRBV6-6 to TRBJ2-3; D ambiguous. Germline CDR1 is MNHNY and CDR2 is SVGAGI (reference sequence). The CDR3 extends over 13 amino acids. Trimming took off 2 bases at V and 6 bases at J, with 9 bases between the two ends. This CDR3 reads CASSYRLPDTQYF. The CDR3 DNA reads as TGTGCCAGCAGTTACAGGCTCCCCGATACGCAGTATTTT.

The rearrangement joins TRBV6-6 to TRBJ1-6, with D tentatively TRBD1 (6 bases). This CDR3 region has 14 residues. The germline V and J ends were trimmed by 4 bases and 7 bases, with 11 bases remaining between them. The germline CDR1 and CDR2 sequences are MNHNY and SVGAGI (reference sequence). CDR3 sequence (DNA): TGTGCCAGCAGTTTCACAGGGACCAATTCACCCCTCCACTTT. The encoded protein is CASSFTGTNSPLHF.

The V gene is TRBV2, the J gene TRBJ2-3; 11 nucleotides line up with TRBD2. V lost 3 bases and J lost 1; bases outside the gene matches: 6. Germline CDR1 SNHLY, CDR2 FYNNEI. This CDR3 region has 17 residues. The CDR3 DNA follows: TGTGCCAGCAGTGAGCTAGCGGGGGGCCGGGGCACAGATACGCAGTATTTT. Translation: CASSELAGGRGTDTQYF.

The V call is TRBV6-5, the J call TRBJ2-5; 9 bases agree with TRBD1. Germline V lookup: CDR1 MNHEY, CDR2 SVGAGI. The CDR3 loop spans 14 amino acids. J gave up 5 bases and V 4 bases, and 5 bases lay outside the gene matches. The CDR3, as DNA: TGTGCCAGCAGTTCTACAGGGGGCTGGGAGACCCAGTACTTC. Its translation: CASSSTGGWETQYF.

The chain has TRBV7-3 and TRBJ2-2, with no clear D. V was shortened by 5 bases and J by 5 bases, with 6 bases between the two germline ends. The CDR3 runs to 12 residues. Germline lookup yields CDR1 SGHTA and CDR2 FQGTGA. CDR3 sequence (DNA): TGTGCCAGCAGCCAAGAGACCGGGGAGCTGTTTTTT. Encoded protein: CASSQETGELFF.

The chain combines TRBV18 with TRBJ2-5; D unresolved. Trimming removed 4 bases at V and 2 bases at J, with 2 bases between. The germline CDR1 and CDR2 sequences are KGHSH and LQKENI. The CDR3 length is 11 residues. For the CDR3, the DNA is TGTGCCAGCTCACTACAAGAGACCCAGTACTTC. Protein sequence: CASSLQETQYF.

The V call is TRBV29-1, the J call TRBJ2-3; 8 bases align to TRBD1. The CDR3 has 17 amino acids. With 0 bases clipped from V and 4 bases from J, the junction kept 12 bases outside the gene matches. CDR1 and CDR2 from the germline V gene are SQVTM and ANQGSEA. CDR3 residues: CSVEDLGGQGRADTQYF. The CDR3 coding sequence is TGCAGCGTTGAAGACTTGGGAGGACAGGGACGCGCAGATACGCAGTATTTT.

The chain uses TRBV15 and TRBJ1-2; D ambiguous. The CDR3 has 15 amino acids. The V end was cut by 0 bases, the J end by 7 bases, with 15 bases between. The germline V gene has CDR1 LNHNV and CDR2 YYDKDF (reference sequence). The chain's CDR3 is CATSRDQSRIGGYTF. CDR3 nucleotides: TGTGCCACCAGCAGAGATCAATCCAGAATCGGTGGCTACACCTTC.

This clone was picked up one time. The V gene is TRBV25-1, the J gene TRBJ2-7; TRBD1 is a possible D gene (6 bases). CDR1 MGHDK and CDR2 SYGVNS come from the germline V gene. V was pared by 5 bases and J by 1 base, with 12 bases between. The CDR3 covers 14 residues. This CDR3 is CASSRIQGSYEQYF. CDR3 coding DNA: TGTGCCAGCAGTAGAATACAGGGATCCTACGAGCAGTACTTC.

The chain uses TRBV6-5 and TRBJ2-7; 7 bases align to TRBD1. The J segment lost 6 bases and the V segment lost 6 bases, leaving 5 bases of the junction unmatched. CDR3 size: 12 residues. Germline CDR1 is MNHEY and CDR2 is SVGAGI. The CDR3 nucleotides are TGTGCCAGCAGCCGGACAGGAGTCGAGCAGTACTTC. It specifies CASSRTGVEQYF.